Sequencing of this TCR beta chain was carried out in a study of yellow fever vaccine responses in identical twins. Study outcomes and limitations: Twins showed a vaccine T cell response that reportedly seemed partly convergent, partly personalized.

TCRdb processed the RT-PCR reads anew with MiXCR; each CDR3 protein has one entry. The table has about 4,000 distinct CDR3 sequences, more than 75% seen once. This CDR3 is 12 amino acids long. CDR1 and CDR2 (germline): SGHTA, FQGNSA. Trimming pared 9 bases from V and 4 bases from J, leaving 13 bases between. As concerns this clonotype: The antigen remains unidentified.

The sequencing here drew on T cells from blood (PBMCs), unsorted or a sorted subset (not recorded which), taken before or after yellow fever vaccination (not recorded which). The clonotype was recovered from a woman younger than 30 who received the yellow fever vaccine. The chain is built from TRBV7-2 and TRBJ2-7; D ambiguous. For the CDR3, the DNA is TGTGCCAGGATGAATCCAAATTACGAGCAGTACTTC. It is translated as CARMNPNYEQYF.